The 7 T cell receptor beta chains given below trace back to one sample, sequenced in a study of CD4 T cells in relation to SARS-CoV-2 and coronaviruses. Clones were read by immunoSEQ multiplex PCR, and TCRdb kept only the in-frame ones, dropping some. The sample consists of around 54,000 clones, 92% of them appearing once. Sequences were obtained from naive CD4+ T cells from PBMCs. Subset given: naive CD4+ T cells isolated by negative enrichment. These receptors came from an adult with COVID-19.

This rearrangement joins TRBV11-3 to TRBJ1-1; D possibly corresponds to TRBD1 (5 bases). This CDR3 comprises 13 residues. Trimming left V 5 bases short and J 11 bases short, with 18 bases between. From germline, CDR1 is SGHNT and CDR2 YENEEA. CDR3 sequence (DNA): TGTGCCAGCAGCCCCGGACGGGGCGAGCGGGCTTTCTTT. This translates into CASSPGRGERAFF.

The chain carries TRBV5-1 and TRBJ2-3, with 13 positions matching TRBD2. CDR1 is SGHRS, CDR2 YFSETQ, per germline. There are 15 residues in the CDR3. V lost 7 bases to trimming and J lost 1 base; unmatched junction nucleotides: 3. CDR3 loop: CASGLAGDRTDTQYF. CDR3 sequence (DNA): TGCGCCAGCGGACTAGCGGGAGACCGCACAGATACGCAGTATTTT.

The gene calls are TRBV7-6 and TRBJ2-2; D is ambiguous. The V gene lost 1 base and the J gene lost 1 base, with 10 bases spanning the gap. Per the germline V gene, CDR1 is SGHVS and CDR2 is FNYEAQ. This CDR3 has 16 residues. CDR3 DNA: TGTGCCAGCAGCTTAGAGGCCACCTGGAACACCGGGGAGCTGTTTTTT. Its protein is CASSLEATWNTGELFF.

The chain combines TRBV4-3 with TRBJ2-1; TRBD2 matches at 7 bases. The CDR3 is 16 residues long. The trim removed 2 bases at V and 9 bases at J, leaving 13 bases unmatched. Germline values: CDR1 LGHNA, CDR2 YSLEER. The CDR3 protein is CASSQSGGRSHSEQFF. The CDR3 DNA reads TGCGCCAGCAGCCAAAGCGGCGGGAGAAGCCACAGTGAGCAGTTCTTC.

The chain couples TRBV5-6 to TRBJ2-7, with D perhaps matching TRBD1 (5 bases). Germline lookup yields CDR1 SGHDT and CDR2 YYEEEE. V lost 1 base and J 4 bases, leaving 18 bases between the germline ends. This CDR3 is built from 16 residues. CDR3 in amino acids: CASSLLRQKVLYEQYF. The CDR3, as DNA: TGTGCCAGCAGCTTGTTGAGACAGAAGGTTCTGTACGAGCAGTACTTC. Full variable domain (rest looked up from reference TRBV5-6 and TRBJ2-7): DAGVTQSPTHLIKTRGQQVTLRCSPKSGHDTVSWYQQALGQGPQFIFQYYEEEERQRGNFPDRFSGHQFPNYSSELNVNALLLGDSALYLCASSLLRQKVLYEQYFGPGTRLTVT.

The rearrangement uses TRBV28 and TRBJ2-1; D may be TRBD2 (5 bases). Germline V gives CDR1 MDHEN, CDR2 SYDVKM. The CDR3 runs 16 residues. Trimming shortened V by 2 bases and J by 1 base, and 12 bases separated the two germline ends. The CDR3 reads CASSLMGDWSYNEQFF. CDR3 DNA sequence: TGTGCCAGCAGTTTAATGGGAGATTGGTCCTACAATGAGCAGTTCTTC. The full variable domain, in which reference TRBV28 and TRBJ2-1 provide the parts outside the CDR3, is DVKVTQSSRYLVKRTGEKVFLECVQDMDHENMFWYRQDPGLGLRLIYFSYDVKMKEKGDIPEGYSVSREKKERFSLILESASTNQTSMYLCASSLMGDWSYNEQFFGPGTRLTVL.

The chain recombines TRBV19 with TRBJ2-7; TRBD2 matches at 12 bases. The CDR3 is made up of 20 amino acids. Trimming took 2 bases from V and 2 from J; bases not matched to a gene: 16. Germline CDR1 LNHDA, CDR2 SQIVND (reference sequence). For the CDR3, the DNA is TGTGCCAGTAGTATAAAAGGCTGGGGACTAGCGGGTTCCGGTACCTACGAGCAGTACTTC. Translating it yields CASSIKGWGLAGSGTYEQYF.